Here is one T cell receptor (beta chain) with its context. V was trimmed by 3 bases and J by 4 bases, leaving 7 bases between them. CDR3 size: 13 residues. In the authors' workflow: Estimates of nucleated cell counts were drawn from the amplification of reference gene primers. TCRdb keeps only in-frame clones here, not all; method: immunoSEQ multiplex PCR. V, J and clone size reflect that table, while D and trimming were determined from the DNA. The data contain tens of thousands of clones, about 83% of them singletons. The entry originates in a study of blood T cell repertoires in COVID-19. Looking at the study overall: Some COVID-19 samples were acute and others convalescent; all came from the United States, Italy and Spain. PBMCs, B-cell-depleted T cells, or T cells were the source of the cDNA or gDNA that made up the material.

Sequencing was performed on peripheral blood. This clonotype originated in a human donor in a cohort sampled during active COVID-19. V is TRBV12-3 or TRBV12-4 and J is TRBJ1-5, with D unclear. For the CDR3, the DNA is TGTGCCAGCAGTTTGCGGCAGAATCAGCCCCAGCATTTT. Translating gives CASSLRQNQPQHF.